This T cell receptor beta chain was identified during a study of OX40 agonist ivuxolimab in advanced cancers. Study in general: Patients in the trial were receiving intravenous ivuxolimab every 2 weeks, at doses of 0.01 to 10 mg/kg.

Some clones are missing from TCRdb's copy, which holds only in-frame ones; the method was immunoSEQ multiplex PCR. The data show nearly 110,000 clones, just over 90% seen once. Germline V gene sequence: CDR1 MDHEN, CDR2 SYDVKM. The CDR3 sequence is 14 residues long. Trimming removed 5 bases at V and 0 bases at J, with 10 bases between. This sequence originates from an adult with an advanced solid tumor such as melanoma, head and neck, liver or kidney cancer. Material: CD4+ or CD8+ T cells sorted from blood, obtained in a trial of the OX40 agonist ivuxolimab. This chain uses TRBV28 with TRBJ2-5, with D unresolved. In nucleotides, the CDR3 is TGTGCCAGCAGTCCGGGCCCTAACCAAGAGACCCAGTACTTC. Its protein is CASSPGPNQETQYF.